This T cell receptor (beta chain) was sequenced in a study of blood T cell repertoires in COVID-19. Study as a whole: Material from acute and convalescent COVID-19 was sourced from the United States, Italy and Spain. Nucleic acid was either cDNA or gDNA, and it came from T cells, B-cell-depleted T cells, or PBMCs.

Original methodology: It was from reference gene primer amplification that nucleated cell counts were estimated. Profiling relied on immunoSEQ multiplex PCR, and the TCRdb table lists in-frame clones only, not all of them. V and J calls and clone size are given by that table; D and trimming were obtained from the DNA. Among more than 100,000 clones listed, around three quarters were seen once. This clone occurred a few times. The TCR comes from a woman older than 75 with acute or convalescent COVID-19. The specimen was peripheral blood.

The CDR3 is CASSELVFTDTQYF. In nucleotides, the CDR3 is TGTGCCAGCAGTGAACTAGTGTTCACAGATACGCAGTATTTT. The rearrangement uses TRBV2 and TRBJ2-3; D is unresolved. Germline-derived CDR1 and CDR2 are SNHLY and FYNNEI. The V end lost 2 bases, the J end lost 2 bases, and 8 bases lay between the germline ends. This CDR3 is built from 14 residues. Complete variable domain (other parts from reference TRBV2 and TRBJ2-3): EPEVTQTPSHQVTQMGQEVILRCVPISNHLYFYWYRQILGQKVEFLVSFYNNEISEKSEIFDDQFSVERPDGSNFTLKIRSTKLEDSAMYFCASSELVFTDTQYFGPGTRLTVL.